The 9 T cell receptor beta chains listed next were all sequenced from one sample in a study of identical twins. Via MiXCR, TCRdb re-called the 5' RACE reads, giving one row per CDR3 protein. The data contain 600,000 to 800,000 distinct CDR3 sequences, roughly 20% of them singletons. Separately, the same data were catalogued under a study of T cells expressing NK-cell markers.

The material sequenced was PBMCs. The origin of the receptors is a woman aged 18-29 years in good health.

The V and J genes are TRBV10-3 and TRBJ2-7; 7 nucleotides agree with TRBD2. V gave up 4 bases and J gave up 0 bases; unmatched junction bases: 6. The length of the CDR3 is 15 residues. The germline CDR1 and CDR2 sequences are ENHRY and SYGVKD. CDR3 in amino acids: CAISAASGVSYEQYF. In DNA, the CDR3 is TGTGCCATCAGTGCGGCCAGCGGGGTCTCCTACGAGCAGTACTTC.

This clonotype was counted at least ten times. This chain connects TRBV20-1 to TRBJ1-2, with D unclear. Trimming pared 0 bases from V and 5 bases from J, leaving 13 bases between. Per germline, CDR1 DFQATT and CDR2 SNEGSKA (reference sequence). CDR3 length: 14 amino acids. The CDR3 DNA reads TGCAGTGCTAGAGATAATCAAGGTCCATATGGCTACACCTTC. Amino acid sequence: CSARDNQGPYGYTF.

This clonotype appeared a few times. V is TRBV7-8 and J is TRBJ2-3; 11 bases align to TRBD2. Trimming took 10 bases from V and 2 from J; bases not matched to a gene: 8. In germline, CDR1 is SGHVS, CDR2 FQNEAQ. CDR3 length: 15 amino acids. The CDR3 region has the DNA TGTGCCACGGGGACTAGCGGTTTTTACACAGATACGCAGTATTTT. This translates into CATGTSGFYTDTQYF.

This clonotype showed up just a few times. The V call is TRBV20-1, the J call TRBJ2-1; no firm D call. Germline values: CDR1 DFQATT, CDR2 SNEGSKA (reference sequence). The CDR3 is 13 residues long. V was clipped by 2 bases and J by 8 bases, with 13 bases between them. The CDR3 nucleotides are TGCAGTGCTAGATCCCGGGCCGGACATGAGCAGTTCTTC. This sequence encodes CSARSRAGHEQFF.

This chain connects TRBV6-1 to TRBJ2-5; TRBD2 agrees at 14 bases. Unmatched junction bases numbered 7, after V lost 10 bases and J lost 6 bases. Germline CDR1 and CDR2: MNHNS and SASEGT. There are 14 residues in the CDR3. This CDR3 reads CATTTSGGGKTQYF. The CDR3 DNA sequence: TGTGCCACCACGACTAGCGGGGGGGGAAAGACCCAGTACTTC.

This chain connects TRBV6-5 to TRBJ2-7; 9 bases line up with TRBD2. The V gene's germline CDR1 is MNHEY and CDR2 SVGAGI. This CDR3 comprises 19 residues. The V gene end was trimmed by 0 bases and the J gene end by 1 base; junction bases not matched to a gene: 13. CDR3 loop: CASSYSMYPGTSRSYEQYF. In nucleotides, the CDR3 is TGTGCCAGCAGTTACTCGATGTACCCCGGGACTAGCAGGTCCTACGAGCAGTACTTC.

Many counts were recorded for this clonotype. The chain couples TRBV7-2 to TRBJ2-1; a weak D match, TRBD1 (5 bases). Germline CDR1 and CDR2: SGHTA and FQGNSA. V was shortened by 2 bases and J by 0 bases, with 8 bases between the two germline ends. The CDR3 contains 15 residues. The CDR3 coding sequence is TGTGCCAGCAGCTTATCCCAGGGCTCCTACAATGAGCAGTTCTTC. Translation gives CASSLSQGSYNEQFF.

The chain carries TRBV7-2 and TRBJ2-2, with TRBD1 identical over 10 bases. Trimming at V came to 5 bases and at J to 5 bases, leaving 8 bases not matched to a gene. The CDR3 extends over 16 amino acids. CDR1 and CDR2 from the germline V gene are SGHTA and FQGNSA. The CDR3 region has the DNA TGTGCCAGCAGCCCTCGACAGGGGGCAAGAACCGGGGAGCTGTTTTTT. Translating it yields CASSPRQGARTGELFF. Using reference TRBV7-2 and TRBJ2-2 for the parts outside the CDR3, the full variable domain is GAGVSQSPSNKVTEKGKDVELRCDPISGHTALYWYRQSLGQGLEFLIYFQGNSAPDKSGLPSDRFSAERTGGSVSTLTIQRTQQEDSAVYLCASSPRQGARTGELFFGEGSRLTVL.

The chain employs TRBV10-3 and TRBJ2-3; D unresolved. Trimming took 10 bases from V and 6 from J, leaving 14 bases between them. This CDR3 contains 12 residues. CDR1 is ENHRY, CDR2 SYGVKD, per germline. CDR3 coding DNA: TGTGCCACAGCCGCGGTAGCCGATACGCAGTATTTT. Protein: CATAAVADTQYF.